This record looks at one T cell receptor (beta chain) sequence and its context. The data originate from a study of T cell changes during pregnancy in multiple sclerosis. CDR1 and CDR2 (germline): SGDLS, YYNGEE. The CDR3 has 14 amino acids. The V end was cut by 4 bases, the J end by 0 bases, with 10 bases between. The data were produced by immunoSEQ multiplex PCR, yet TCRdb's version contains in-frame clones alone and is incomplete. Of around 31,000 clones listed, roughly 91% were seen once; the top ten hold 0.35% to 0.5%. Specimen: CD4+ T cells from peripheral blood mononuclear cells, collected in the second trimester of pregnancy. This sequence joins TRBV9 and TRBJ1-1; tentatively, D is TRBD1 (5 bases). The TCR originated in a female donor with multiple sclerosis, enrolled in a pregnancy study. CDR3 protein: CASSPDTMNTEAFF. CDR3 sequence (DNA): TGTGCCAGCAGCCCGGACACAATGAACACTGAAGCTTTCTTT.